The present TCR beta chain was sequenced within a study of blood T cell repertoires in COVID-19. The overall study: The United States, Italy and Spain provided the acute and convalescent COVID-19 samples. T cells, B-cell-depleted T cells, or PBMCs provided the cDNA or gDNA that served as material.

Per the authors' pipeline: Nucleated cell number was recorded as an estimate derived from reference gene primer amplification. Measured with immunoSEQ multiplex PCR; TCRdb has only the in-frame clones, and not every one. V, J and clone size reflect that table, while D and trimming were determined from the DNA. Of over 85,000 clones listed, about 90% were seen once; the top ten hold around 4%. The CDR3 covers 16 residues. V lost 1 base, J lost 6 bases, and 11 bases stayed unmatched. Looked up from germline, CDR1 is MGHRA and CDR2 is YSYEKL. This chain joins TRBV4-1 and TRBJ1-1, with TRBD1 matching 7 bases. Sequencing input: peripheral blood. The sequence derives from a man younger than 35 with acute or convalescent COVID-19. The CDR3 region has the DNA TGCGCCAGCAGCCAAGTACCGACAACAGGGGATGCTGAAGCTTTCTTT. It specifies CASSQVPTTGDAEAFF.